These 30 T cell receptor beta chains were sequenced from one sample in a study of human T cells and chemical hapten exposure. TCRdb redid the calling of the RACE reads with MiXCR, one entry per CDR3 protein. Among about 73,000 distinct CDR3 sequences listed, 8.5% were seen once. Time point denoted: patch test 2, 6 weeks after DPC sensitization. The treatment was: therapeutic diphenylcyclopropenone sensitization with weekly scalp DPC. Source: whole blood, taken in connection with sensitization to the hapten diphenylcyclopropenone (DPC). These receptors all stem from a woman between 50 and 59 years old with alopecia areata. Some clones in this sample may be carry-over from other donors' samples.

This chain joins TRBV27 and TRBJ2-3; D unclear. Germline V lookup: CDR1 MNHEY, CDR2 SMNVEV (reference sequence). This CDR3 is built from 15 residues. V dropped 2 bases and J dropped 4 bases, with 13 bases sitting between them. The CDR3 protein is CASSLGLHAADTQYF. In DNA form, the CDR3 reads TGTGCCAGCAGTTTAGGCCTCCACGCCGCAGATACGCAGTATTTT.

This chain joins TRBV27 and TRBJ1-2; D is unclear. In germline, CDR1 is MNHEY, CDR2 SMNVEV (reference sequence). CDR3 length: 17 amino acids. Trimming shortened V by 5 bases and J by 5 bases, and 24 bases separated the two germline ends. CDR3 bases: TGTGCCAGCAGTAAAAATGGGTGGGAGTATCCCTCATATGGCTACACCTTC. This encodes CASSKNGWEYPSYGYTF.

This chain uses TRBV9 with TRBJ2-1; the D gene is possibly TRBD1 (6 bases). This CDR3 comprises 17 residues. V lost 0 bases and J lost 6, with 19 bases in between. Germline lookup yields CDR1 SGDLS and CDR2 YYNGEE. DNA of the CDR3: TGTGCCAGCAGCGTAGGGGGACACTCACCGTTAGGCAATGAGCAGTTCTTC. Residues: CASSVGGHSPLGNEQFF.

This clonotype was counted many times. This chain joins TRBV30 and TRBJ2-7; TRBD2 is a possible D gene (5 bases). The length of the CDR3 is 13 residues. Germline CDR1 and CDR2: GTSNPN and SVGIG (reference sequence). V dropped 2 bases and J dropped 0 bases, with 8 bases sitting between them. The CDR3 sequence: CAWSPEGSYEQYF. CDR3 DNA: TGTGCCTGGAGTCCCGAGGGCTCCTACGAGCAGTACTTC.

In this sample, this clonotype turned up a few times. The chain carries TRBV5-6 and TRBJ2-5, with D uncertain. The germline V gene has CDR1 SGHDT and CDR2 YYEEEE. Trimming left V 4 bases short and J 0 bases short, with 13 bases between. This CDR3 region has 15 residues. CDR3 in DNA: TGTGCCAGCAGCGCTCGGAGTTGGTACCAAGAGACCCAGTACTTC. Protein: CASSARSWYQETQYF.

The chain uses TRBV7-3 and TRBJ2-7; unclear D gene. Per germline, CDR1 SGHTA and CDR2 FQGTGA. The CDR3 runs 15 residues. V lost 2 bases to trimming and J lost 5 bases, with 16 bases between them. CDR3 sequence reads: CASSLSRLGSNEQYF. The DNA for the CDR3 is TGTGCCAGCAGCTTATCTCGGCTAGGGTCCAACGAGCAGTACTTC.

This rearrangement joins TRBV11-2 to TRBJ1-2, with D perhaps TRBD1 (5 bases). Between the trimmed V and J ends, which lost 0 bases and 7 bases, there was a span of 15 bases. Germline V CDR1 and CDR2: SGHAT, FQNNGV. This CDR3 is built from 15 residues. Here the CDR3 reads CASSLDPSGRGGYTF. Written as DNA, the CDR3 is TGTGCCAGCAGCTTAGATCCATCAGGGAGAGGTGGCTACACCTTC.

This clonotype was seen at least ten times. This CDR3 reads CASSFLRGRGTEAFF. Here the CDR3 DNA reads TGTGCCAGCAGTTTCCTCAGGGGGCGAGGCACTGAAGCTTTCTTT. This rearrangement joins TRBV28 to TRBJ1-1; TRBD1 agrees at 8 bases. CDR3 length: 15 residues. V dropped 3 bases and J dropped 4; count of bases not matched to a gene: 7. Germline lookup yields CDR1 MDHEN and CDR2 SYDVKM.

The rearrangement links TRBV7-3 to TRBJ2-3; 10 bases agree with TRBD2. J was trimmed by 2 bases and V by 3 bases; bases with no gene match: 14. The CDR3 is 19 amino acids. Germline CDR1 SGHTA, CDR2 FQGTGA. The CDR3 DNA reads TGTGCCAGCAGCTTTAACAGCGGGGGGGCCTTGGCGGACACAGATACGCAGTATTTT. Its translation is CASSFNSGGALADTDTQYF.

The table lists this clonotype with many counts. This chain links TRBV12-3 or TRBV12-4 with TRBJ1-1; 7 positions match TRBD1. The CDR3 has 14 amino acids. V gave up 1 base and J gave up 6 bases; unmatched junction bases: 5. Written as DNA, the CDR3 is TGTGCCAGCAGTTTAGTAGTAGGGGGCCCTGAAGCTTTCTTT. It encodes CASSLVVGGPEAFF.

The rearrangement links TRBV6-2 or TRBV6-3 to TRBJ2-3; no firm D call. V lost 2 bases and J 2 bases, leaving 14 bases between the germline ends. Germline values: CDR1 MNHEY, CDR2 SVGEGT. This CDR3 has 16 residues. The CDR3 bases are TGTGCCAGCAGTTACCGGCCTACCGACGCCACAGATACGCAGTATTTT. Translated, it gives CASSYRPTDATDTQYF.

This chain links TRBV6-5 with TRBJ2-7, with D maybe TRBD2 (6 bases). V was cut by 6 bases and J by 6 bases, with 15 bases left in between. Germline assignment: CDR1 MNHEY and CDR2 SVGAGI. The length of the CDR3 is 13 residues. CDR3 nucleotide sequence: TGTGCCAGCAGCCCCAGCTTCGGGAGCGAGCAGTACTTC. This encodes CASSPSFGSEQYF.

CDR3: CASSMGRINIQYF. CDR3 nucleotide sequence: TGTGCCAGCAGTATGGGACGGATAAACATTCAGTACTTC. The chain combines TRBV27 with TRBJ2-4, with D perhaps TRBD1 or TRBD2 (5 bases each). V was cut by 5 bases and J by 6 bases, with 11 bases left in between. This CDR3 contains 13 residues. Germline assignment: CDR1 MNHEY and CDR2 SMNVEV (reference sequence).

This clonotype appeared many times. J is TRBJ2-7 and V is TRBV28, with D perhaps matching TRBD1 (5 bases). V was pared by 7 bases and J by 5 bases, with 15 bases between. The CDR3 runs 13 residues. CDR1 is MDHEN, CDR2 SYDVKM, per germline. CDR3 in amino acids: CASISQGGHEQYF. DNA of the CDR3: TGTGCCAGCATTTCGCAGGGCGGCCACGAGCAGTACTTC.

This clonotype has more than one count but fewer than ten. The rearrangement joins TRBV28 to TRBJ1-1, with 7 bases matching TRBD1. With 5 bases clipped from V and 7 bases from J, the junction kept 10 bases outside the gene matches. Germline CDR1 is MDHEN and CDR2 is SYDVKM. The CDR3 runs 14 residues. For the CDR3, the DNA is TGTGCCAGCAGTGGGGGCAGGGGGGGGGTTGAAGCTTTCTTT. This sequence encodes CASSGGRGGVEAFF.

This clonotype was observed many times. This chain connects TRBV5-1 to TRBJ1-1, with D possibly matching TRBD1 (5 bases). Per the germline V gene, CDR1 is SGHRS and CDR2 is YFSETQ. Trimming cost V 4 bases and J 1 base, with 14 bases left between them. CDR3 size: 15 residues. The CDR3 sequence: CASSPPQGRNTEAFF. CDR3 DNA sequence: TGCGCCAGCAGCCCTCCTCAGGGCAGGAACACTGAAGCTTTCTTT. Based on the CDR3 plus reference TRBV5-1 and TRBJ1-1, the full variable domain is KAGVTQTPRYLIKTRGQQVTLSCSPISGHRSVSWYQQTPGQGLQFLFEYFSETQRNKGNFPGRFSGRQFSNSRSEMNVSTLELGDSALYLCASSPPQGRNTEAFFGQGTRLTVV.

This clonotype has a count of ten or more. The CDR3 DNA reads as TGTGCCAGCACTACACTCGGACAGCGCTCCTATGGCTACACCTTC. Encoded protein: CASTTLGQRSYGYTF. V usage is TRBV27 and J usage is TRBJ1-2, with TRBD1 as a possible D gene (6 bases). Trimming left V 7 bases short and J 4 bases short, with 19 bases between. The length of the CDR3 is 15 residues. The germline gives CDR1 MNHEY, CDR2 SMNVEV (reference sequence).

This clonotype was detected many times. This rearrangement joins TRBV5-5 to TRBJ1-2; 9 positions agree with TRBD1. The CDR3 covers 14 residues. Looked up from germline, CDR1 is SGHKS and CDR2 is YYEKEE (reference sequence). J gave up 8 bases and V 7 bases, and 12 bases lay outside the gene matches. The CDR3 sequence is CASFWDREIGGYTF. The CDR3 DNA sequence: TGTGCCAGCTTCTGGGACAGGGAGATTGGCGGCTACACCTTC.

This clonotype was seen at least ten times. The chain combines TRBV9 with TRBJ2-3, with TRBD1 as a possible D gene (6 bases). Germline-derived CDR1 and CDR2 are SGDLS and YYNGEE. The CDR3 is 14 amino acids. The V end was cut by 2 bases, the J end by 3 bases, with 10 bases between. The CDR3 sequence is CASSVGQGTDTQYF. In nucleotides, the CDR3 is TGTGCCAGCAGCGTGGGGCAGGGGACAGATACGCAGTATTTT. The variable domain in full, with the rest retrieved from reference TRBV9 and TRBJ2-3, is DSGVTQTPKHLITATGQRVTLRCSPRSGDLSVYWYQQSLDQGLQFLIQYYNGEERAKGNILERFSAQQFPDLHSELNLSSLELGDSALYFCASSVGQGTDTQYFGPGTRLTVL.

The chain has TRBV2 and TRBJ2-5, with D perhaps assigned TRBD1 or TRBD2 (5 bases each). CDR1 and CDR2 from the germline V gene are SNHLY and FYNNEI. The CDR3 consists of 15 residues. V lost 8 bases and J lost 4, with 20 bases in between. The CDR3 nucleotides are TGTGCCAGCTGCCTCGGGACCAGGAGCGGAGAGACCCAGTACTTC. Its translation is CASCLGTRSGETQYF.

The sample holds a few counts of this clonotype. The rearrangement uses TRBV10-3 and TRBJ1-2; 8 nucleotides agree with TRBD1. This CDR3 region has 17 residues. CDR1 and CDR2 (germline): ENHRY, SYGVKD. The ends lost 4 bases at V and 0 bases at J; junction bases unmatched: 10. CDR3 in DNA: TGTGCCATCAGTGCGGTGGGACAGGAGACTACTAACTATGGCTACACCTTC. The encoded protein is CAISAVGQETTNYGYTF.

The CDR3 protein is CALGGRGTDTQYF. The CDR3 nucleotides are TGTGCCCTAGGGGGTAGGGGCACAGATACGCAGTATTTT. J is TRBJ2-3 and V is TRBV6-6; a weak D match, TRBD1 (6 bases). The germline V gene has CDR1 MNHNY and CDR2 SVGAGI (reference sequence). Trimming removed 11 bases from V and 1 base from J, with 13 bases in between. The CDR3 length is 13 residues.

The chain carries TRBV6-5 and TRBJ2-6; D call uncertain. Per the germline V gene, CDR1 is MNHEY and CDR2 is SVGAGI. The CDR3 is 13 residues long. Trimming left V 6 bases short and J 4 bases short, with 7 bases between. In nucleotides, the CDR3 is TGTGCCAGCAGCCCGCCAGGGGCCAACGTCCTGACTTTC. Its protein product is CASSPPGANVLTF.

The genes are TRBV6-2 or TRBV6-3 and TRBJ2-3, with D perhaps TRBD2 (6 bases). The CDR3 is made up of 13 amino acids. Trimming took 5 bases from V and 4 from J, leaving 10 bases between them. Looked up from germline, CDR1 is MNHEY and CDR2 is SVGEGT. The CDR3 coding sequence is TGTGCCAGCAGTAGGGACTCCTCAGATACGCAGTATTTT. This sequence encodes CASSRDSSDTQYF.

The chain links TRBV12-5 to TRBJ2-3, with 9 bases lining up with TRBD2. The CDR3 length is 17 residues. V shed 7 bases, J shed 5 bases, and the junction held 16 bases outside the gene matches. Germline CDR1 and CDR2: LGHNT and FRNRAP. The CDR3 DNA reads as TGTGCTAGTGCCAATATCGGGAGCGGGGGGCGATTAGATACGCAGTATTTT. Encoded protein: CASANIGSGGRLDTQYF.

The chain joins TRBV27 to TRBJ1-6; perhaps TRBD1 as D (5 bases). CDR3 length: 12 residues. Trimming cost V 3 bases and J 10 bases, with 7 bases left between them. Germline loops: CDR1 MNHEY, CDR2 SMNVEV (reference sequence). The CDR3, as DNA: TGTGCCAGCAGTTTCACAGGCTCACCCCTCCACTTT. Protein: CASSFTGSPLHF.

This clonotype was observed a handful of times. The chain recombines TRBV4-1 with TRBJ1-2; 7 bases align to TRBD1. The V and J ends lost 4 bases and 0 bases, in that order; junction bases with no gene match: 8. This CDR3 is built from 16 residues. The germline CDR1 and CDR2 sequences are MGHRA and YSYEKL. The CDR3 bases are TGCGCCAGCAGCCGGATAACAGGGGCCCCTAACTATGGCTACACCTTC. It specifies CASSRITGAPNYGYTF.

This clonotype was seen at least ten times. This chain connects TRBV11-1 to TRBJ2-3, with 9 nucleotides matching TRBD2. Germline loops: CDR1 SGHAT, CDR2 FQDESV (reference sequence). V dropped 5 bases and J dropped 3; count of bases not matched to a gene: 6. The CDR3 covers 15 residues. The CDR3 loop is CASSPWTSETDTQYF. In DNA form, the CDR3 reads TGTGCCAGCAGCCCTTGGACTAGCGAGACAGATACGCAGTATTTT.

This clonotype showed up many times. The CDR3 loop reads CASGNTDTQYF. CDR3 in DNA: TGTGCCAGCGGGAACACAGATACGCAGTATTTT. The gene calls are TRBV7-9 and TRBJ2-3; D is uncertain. The germline V gene encodes CDR1 SEHNR and CDR2 FQNEAQ (reference sequence). This CDR3 comprises 11 residues. Trimming cost V 8 bases and J 2 bases, with 5 bases left between them.

This clonotype was detected ten times or more. V and J are TRBV28 and TRBJ2-7; D is unresolved. Per the germline V gene, CDR1 is MDHEN and CDR2 is SYDVKM. The length of the CDR3 is 15 residues. V gave up 4 bases and J gave up 0 bases, with 13 bases separating them. The CDR3 nucleotides are TGTGCCAGCAGTTCCGACGGCTGGAGCTCCTACGAGCAGTACTTC. Encoded protein: CASSSDGWSSYEQYF.